The T cell receptor beta chain under discussion was sequenced for a study of cytomegalovirus exposure and HLA in healthy donors. Overall study findings and caveats: In vitro confirmation showed three CMV-associated chains to be CMV antigen specific. Most likely, a cluster of highly shared sequence variants arose as a sequencing artifact. In presence/absence analyses, roughly uniform sequencing depth across donors was assumed. In an earlier analysis, productive rearrangement rates for most beta V segments clustered near 87% or 30%.

Of note for this clone: No antigen is known for it. At one of its ends the junction is not consistent with the germline gene, which may arise from a read error.

The germline CDR1 and CDR2 sequences are SEHNR and FQNEAQ (reference sequence). This CDR3 is 18 amino acids long. Both 60 Vbeta primers and 13 Jbeta primers went into the PCR. Only in-frame clones appear in the TCRdb table, and some are missing; sequencing was by immunoSEQ multiplex PCR. Here the sample spans around 100,000 clones, roughly 80% being singletons. Sequenced material: PBMCs. The chain carries TRBV7-9 and TRBJ2-2; TRBD2 aligns across 10 bases. The source of this sequence is a man under 40 in good health and CMV-seropositive. The CDR3 nucleotides are TGTTCCAGCAGCCCGATAGCGGGGGGTTCCGCGAACACCGGGGAGCTGTTTTTT. It yields the protein CSSSPIAGGSANTGELFF.